Following are 29 T cell receptor beta chains from one sample sequenced in a study of shared clonotypes between healthy human individuals. Sequencing was performed with immunoSEQ multiplex PCR; in TCRdb, only in-frame clones are kept and a portion is missing. Found here are around 430,000 clones, roughly three quarters of them singletons; the top ten hold about 13%. Sequences were obtained from PBMCs. The receptors derive from a woman aged 40 to 50 in good health. Some clones in this sample may be carry-over from other donors' samples.

CDR3 coding DNA: TGTGCCAGCAGTGAAGGTCGGGAGTACTATGGCTACACCTTC. Encoded protein: CASSEGREYYGYTF. V gene TRBV6-1 combines with J gene TRBJ1-2, with D uncertain. Trimming cost V 1 base and J 3 bases, with 9 bases left between them. This CDR3 has 14 residues. Looked up from germline, CDR1 is MNHNS and CDR2 is SASEGT.

This clone was counted once. The chain recombines TRBV7-2 with TRBJ2-5, with D possibly TRBD1 on 6 matching bases. The germline V gene has CDR1 SGHTA and CDR2 FQGNSA. V lost 1 base and J 1 base, leaving 16 bases between the germline ends. This CDR3 has 17 residues. The CDR3 bases are TGTGCCAGCAGCTTAGGGGTTGGACAGACCATCCAAGAGACCCAGTACTTC. It yields the protein CASSLGVGQTIQETQYF.

The J gene is TRBJ2-2, the V gene TRBV2; no firm D call. The CDR3 runs 12 residues. The V gene's germline CDR1 is SNHLY and CDR2 FYNNEI. Trimming left V 4 bases short and J 6 bases short, with 6 bases between. In nucleotides, the CDR3 is TGTGCCAGCAGTGTGCGAGCCGGGGAGCTGTTTTTT. Its protein product is CASSVRAGELFF.

This clone showed up just once. The rearrangement uses TRBV29-1 and TRBJ2-2; the D gene is possibly TRBD1 (5 bases). The V end lost 4 bases, the J end lost 7 bases, and 10 bases lay between the germline ends. This CDR3 has 12 residues. Looked up from germline, CDR1 is SQVTM and CDR2 is ANQGSEA. The CDR3 coding sequence is TGCAGCGTTGGACAGTTGGGCGGGGAGCTGTTTTTT. As protein: CSVGQLGGELFF.

The chain links TRBV23-1 to TRBJ2-5; 7 positions agree with TRBD2. TRBV23-1 is labeled an ORF, and its function is uncertain. Trimming cost V 3 bases and J 6 bases; bases outside gene matches: 7. The CDR3 is 14 residues long. DNA for the CDR3: TGCGCCAGCAGTCAGATGTCTAGCGGACAGACCCAGTACTTC. It specifies CASSQMSSGQTQYF.

The chain is built from TRBV29-1 and TRBJ2-1; no reliable D call. CDR3 length: 12 amino acids. Germline V gene data show CDR1 as SQVTM and CDR2 as ANQGSEA. The V gene lost 4 bases and the J gene lost 7 bases, with 11 bases spanning the gap. In DNA form, the CDR3 reads TGCAGCGTTGCACAGCTAGTAAATGAGCAGTTCTTC. Amino acid sequence: CSVAQLVNEQFF.

This clone was observed a few times. The CDR3 region is CASRLAASTDTQYF. The CDR3 DNA follows: TGTGCCAGCAGATTAGCAGCTAGCACAGATACGCAGTATTTT. The chain carries TRBV6-5 and TRBJ2-3; D call uncertain. In germline, CDR1 is MNHEY, CDR2 SVGAGI. This CDR3 has 14 residues. The V end was cut by 6 bases, the J end by 0 bases, with 10 bases between.

The chain carries TRBV30 and TRBJ1-2; TRBD1 agrees at 7 bases. Germline lookup yields CDR1 GTSNPN and CDR2 SVGIG (reference sequence). The V and J ends lost 4 bases and 11 bases, in that order; junction bases with no gene match: 10. The CDR3 contains 12 residues. The CDR3 loop is CAWNGQVGGYTF. As DNA, the CDR3 is TGTGCCTGGAACGGACAGGTCGGGGGATACACCTTC.

This chain connects TRBV11-2 to TRBJ2-7; no firm D call. The CDR3 is 15 residues long. Germline CDR1 is SGHAT and CDR2 is FQNNGV. V dropped 1 base and J dropped 0 bases, with 10 bases sitting between them. CDR3 residues: CASSLVAASSYEQYF. Written as DNA, the CDR3 is TGTGCCAGCAGCTTAGTGGCCGCTAGCTCCTACGAGCAGTACTTC.

V usage is TRBV9 and J usage is TRBJ1-2; the D is unclear. CDR3 length: 12 residues. Looked up from germline, CDR1 is SGDLS and CDR2 is YYNGEE. V was trimmed by 0 bases and J by 6 bases, leaving 6 bases between them. CDR3 sequence: CASSVVGNGYTF. As DNA, the CDR3 is TGTGCCAGCAGCGTAGTAGGGAATGGCTACACCTTC.

Only one count was recorded for this clone. The gene calls are TRBV6-5 and TRBJ2-2; D uncertain. The CDR3 has 16 residues. V was cut by 0 bases and J by 1 base, with 9 bases left in between. Germline V CDR1 and CDR2: MNHEY, SVGAGI. The CDR3 bases are TGTGCCAGCAGTTACTCCGGACCCAGGAACACCGGGGAGCTGTTTTTT. Translated: CASSYSGPRNTGELFF.

V usage is TRBV6-6 and J usage is TRBJ2-1, with TRBD1 as a possible D gene (5 bases). Germline loops: CDR1 MNHNY, CDR2 SVGAGI (reference sequence). Trimming removed 0 bases at V and 6 bases at J, with 12 bases between. CDR3 length: 15 amino acids. The CDR3 bases are TGTGCCAGCAGTTACTCCCAGGGAAGGGGCAATGAGCAGTTCTTC. It translates to CASSYSQGRGNEQFF.

A single count supports this clone. The gene calls are TRBV30 and TRBJ2-4, with D possibly being TRBD2 (5 bases). CDR3 length equals 14 residues. The germline CDR1 and CDR2 sequences are GTSNPN and SVGIG (reference sequence). Trimming took 0 bases from V and 10 from J, leaving 16 bases between them. The CDR3 loop reads CAWSVMDSRRIQYF. CDR3 nucleotide sequence: TGTGCCTGGAGTGTAATGGACTCCCGACGGATTCAGTACTTC.

The chain joins TRBV4-2 to TRBJ2-6; possibly TRBD2 for D (6 bases). Per germline, CDR1 LGHNA and CDR2 YNFKEQ. V was cut by 1 base and J by 1 base, with 8 bases left in between. The CDR3 is made up of 16 amino acids. The CDR3 DNA follows: TGTGCCAGCAGCCAAGGTGCGGGATCTGGGGCCAACGTCCTGACTTTC. This encodes CASSQGAGSGANVLTF.

There are many counts of this clone. CDR3 coding DNA: TGTGCCAGCAGCTTGTCCAAGCGGTCCTCTGGAAACACCATATATTTT. As protein: CASSLSKRSSGNTIYF. The V gene is TRBV5-5, the J gene TRBJ1-3; D gene unclear. This CDR3 spans 16 amino acids. Germline V gene data show CDR1 as SGHKS and CDR2 as YYEKEE (reference sequence). V shed 1 base and J shed 0 bases, with 11 bases lying between them.

The chain is built from TRBV2 and TRBJ2-3, with 8 bases that match TRBD2. Germline assignment: CDR1 SNHLY and CDR2 FYNNEI. With V trimmed by 4 bases and J by 4 bases, 7 bases remained unmatched. There are 15 residues in the CDR3. CDR3 loop: CASSGRREDADTQYF. CDR3 DNA: TGTGCCAGCAGTGGCCGGCGGGAGGACGCAGATACGCAGTATTTT.

The V and J genes are TRBV7-3 and TRBJ1-5, with D possibly TRBD1 on 5 matching bases. The CDR3 runs 13 residues. The germline CDR1 and CDR2 sequences are SGHTA and FQGTGA. Trimming took 6 bases from V and 11 from J, leaving 17 bases between them. The CDR3: CASSPGWGKAQHF. The DNA of the CDR3 is TGTGCCAGCAGTCCCGGATGGGGGAAGGCCCAGCATTTT. The whole variable domain, filled in from reference TRBV7-3 and TRBJ1-5, reads GAGVSQTPSNKVTEKGKYVELRCDPISGHTALYWYRQSLGQGPEFLIYFQGTGAADDSGLPNDRFFAVRPEGSVSTLKIQRTERGDSAVYLCASSPGWGKAQHFGDGTRLSIL.

V and J are TRBV27 and TRBJ1-1, with 9 bases aligning to TRBD1. The CDR3 has 15 residues. CDR1 MNHEY and CDR2 SMNVEV come from the germline V gene (reference sequence). J gave up 1 base and V 5 bases, and 5 bases lay outside the gene matches. CDR3 sequence reads: CASSPGTGRNTEAFF. The CDR3 bases are TGTGCCAGCAGTCCCGGGACAGGGCGGAACACTGAAGCTTTCTTT.

The chain recombines TRBV27 with TRBJ1-5; 10 nucleotides align to TRBD1. Per germline, CDR1 MNHEY and CDR2 SMNVEV (reference sequence). Unmatched junction bases numbered 6, after V lost 6 bases and J lost 4 bases. The CDR3 totals 15 residues. The CDR3 DNA reads as TGTGCCAGCAGCCAGGGACAGGGGATTAATCAGCCCCAGCATTTT. Its translation: CASSQGQGINQPQHF.

V is TRBV7-8 and J is TRBJ2-7; 8 bases match TRBD1. Germline V CDR1 and CDR2: SGHVS, FQNEAQ. The CDR3 runs 17 residues. After removal of 5 bases from V and 0 bases from J, the junction contained 12 bases not matched to a gene. DNA of the CDR3: TGTGCCAGCAGCCCGACGTTCGGACAGGGAAGCTCCTACGAGCAGTACTTC. Its protein product is CASSPTFGQGSSYEQYF.

The chain is built from TRBV30 and TRBJ1-5; perhaps TRBD1 as D (5 bases). This CDR3 comprises 13 residues. Germline CDR1 GTSNPN, CDR2 SVGIG (reference sequence). CDR3 amino acids: CAVGRFSDQPQHF. The CDR3 coding sequence is TGTGCTGTGGGACGGTTCTCGGATCAGCCCCAGCATTTT.

This chain connects TRBV27 to TRBJ1-5; the D gene is possibly TRBD1 (6 bases). The V gene lost 2 bases and the J gene lost 0 bases, with 8 bases spanning the gap. CDR1 and CDR2 from the germline V gene are MNHEY and SMNVEV (reference sequence). The CDR3 loop spans 15 amino acids. CDR3 region: CASSLNRDSNQPQHF. Written as DNA, the CDR3 is TGTGCCAGCAGTTTAAACAGGGATAGCAATCAGCCCCAGCATTTT.

The chain carries TRBV5-1 and TRBJ2-5, with D perhaps TRBD1 (6 bases). The V gene lost 0 bases and the J gene lost 3 bases, with 9 bases spanning the gap. CDR3 size: 14 residues. Germline CDR1 SGHRS, CDR2 YFSETQ. The CDR3 region has the DNA TGCGCCAGCAGCTTGGATCCAGGGGAAGAGACCCAGTACTTC. As protein: CASSLDPGEETQYF.

This clone has only a few counts. The chain recombines TRBV9 with TRBJ2-1, with a possible D match to TRBD1 (6 bases). This CDR3 contains 16 residues. Trimming shortened V by 0 bases and J by 2 bases, and 12 bases separated the two germline ends. Per germline, CDR1 SGDLS and CDR2 YYNGEE. CDR3 DNA: TGTGCCAGCAGCGTAGCGTCAGGGGTGGCCTACAATGAGCAGTTCTTC. Protein: CASSVASGVAYNEQFF.

The table lists this clone with a few counts. The V call is TRBV5-1, the J call TRBJ2-7, with 10 bases aligning to TRBD1. The junction had 2 bases not matched to a gene; V was cut back by 0 bases and J by 5 bases. Germline lookup yields CDR1 SGHRS and CDR2 YFSETQ. CDR3 length: 14 amino acids. CDR3 amino acids: CASSLGTGGNEQYF. CDR3 coding DNA: TGCGCCAGCAGCTTGGGGACAGGGGGAAACGAGCAGTACTTC.

The chain joins TRBV18 to TRBJ1-1, with a possible D match to TRBD1 (6 bases). The germline V gene has CDR1 KGHSH and CDR2 LQKENI. CDR3 length: 14 residues. The ends were cut back, 8 bases at V and 0 bases at J, with 13 bases in the middle. This CDR3 reads CASTTDSMNTEAFF. CDR3 sequence (DNA): TGTGCCAGCACCACGGACAGCATGAACACTGAAGCTTTCTTT.

Only a few counts were recorded for this clone. The V call is TRBV28, the J call TRBJ2-5; D unresolved. The J call may be incorrect, as the DNA end agrees better with TRBJ2-7. The CDR3 extends over 13 amino acids. CDR1 is MDHEN and CDR2 is SYDVKM in the germline V gene. The CDR3 region is CASSSPETYEQYF. CDR3 DNA sequence: TGTGCCAGCAGTTCCCCGGAGACCTACGAGCAGTACTTC.

The CDR3 loop reads CASSPITGVVRNEQFF. In DNA form, the CDR3 reads TGCGCCAGCAGCCCGATAACAGGGGTGGTTCGCAATGAGCAGTTCTTC. The chain links TRBV5-1 to TRBJ2-1; 7 nucleotides align to TRBD1. Per germline, CDR1 SGHRS and CDR2 YFSETQ. This CDR3 spans 16 amino acids. V lost 4 bases to trimming and J lost 6 bases; unmatched junction nucleotides: 13.

The chain couples TRBV5-4 to TRBJ1-2, with TRBD1 identical over 7 bases. The CDR3 has 11 amino acids. CDR1 is SGHNT, CDR2 YYREEE, per germline (reference sequence). With V trimmed by 9 bases and J by 3 bases, 2 bases remained unmatched. CDR3 sequence: CATGTDYGYTF. For the CDR3, the DNA is TGTGCCACAGGGACAGACTATGGCTACACCTTC.